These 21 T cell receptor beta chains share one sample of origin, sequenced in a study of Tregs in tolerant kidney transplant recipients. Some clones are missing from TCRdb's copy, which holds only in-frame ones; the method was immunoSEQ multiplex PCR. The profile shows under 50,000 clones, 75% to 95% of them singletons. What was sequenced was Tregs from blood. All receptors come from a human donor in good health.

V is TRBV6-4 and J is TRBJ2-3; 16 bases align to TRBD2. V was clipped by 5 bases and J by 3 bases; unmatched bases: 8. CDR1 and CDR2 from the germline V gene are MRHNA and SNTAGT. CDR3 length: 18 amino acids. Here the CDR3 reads CASSPRGLAGGPTDTQYF. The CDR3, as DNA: TGTGCCAGCAGTCCTCGGGGACTAGCGGGGGGGCCAACAGATACGCAGTATTTT.

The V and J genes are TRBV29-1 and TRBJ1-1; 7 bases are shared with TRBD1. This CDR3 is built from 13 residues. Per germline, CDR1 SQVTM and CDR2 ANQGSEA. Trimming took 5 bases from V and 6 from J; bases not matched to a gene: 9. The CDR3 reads CSVNRGRSPEAFF. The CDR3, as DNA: TGCAGCGTTAACAGGGGTCGCTCGCCTGAAGCTTTCTTT.

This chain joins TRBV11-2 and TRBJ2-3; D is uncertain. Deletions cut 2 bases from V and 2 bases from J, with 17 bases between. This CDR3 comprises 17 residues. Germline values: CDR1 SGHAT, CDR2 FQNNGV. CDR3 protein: CASSLWAAGPTTDTQYF. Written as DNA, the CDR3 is TGTGCCAGCAGCTTATGGGCAGCCGGGCCTACCACAGATACGCAGTATTTT.

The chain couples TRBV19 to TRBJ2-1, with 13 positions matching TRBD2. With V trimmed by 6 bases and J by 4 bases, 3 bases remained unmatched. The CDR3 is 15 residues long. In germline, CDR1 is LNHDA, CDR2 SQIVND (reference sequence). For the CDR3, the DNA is TGTGCCAGTAGCTCACTAGCGGGGGGGTACAATGAGCAGTTCTTC. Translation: CASSSLAGGYNEQFF. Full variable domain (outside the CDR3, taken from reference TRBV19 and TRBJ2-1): DGGITQSPKYLFRKEGQNVTLSCEQNLNHDAMYWYRQDPGQGLRLIYYSQIVNDFQKGDIAEGYSVSREKKESFPLTVTSAQKNPTAFYLCASSSLAGGYNEQFFGPGTRLTVL.

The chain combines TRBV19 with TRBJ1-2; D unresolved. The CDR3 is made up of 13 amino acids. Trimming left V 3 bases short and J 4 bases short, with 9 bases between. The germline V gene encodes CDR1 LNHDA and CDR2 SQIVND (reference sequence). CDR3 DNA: TGTGCCAGTAGTATCGTCGGCGGCTATGGCTACACCTTC. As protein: CASSIVGGYGYTF.

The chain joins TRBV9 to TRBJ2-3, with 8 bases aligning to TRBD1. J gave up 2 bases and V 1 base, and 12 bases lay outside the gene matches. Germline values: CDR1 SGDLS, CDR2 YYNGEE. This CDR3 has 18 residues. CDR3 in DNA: TGTGCCAGCAGCGTAAGCAGGGGGCCTACACTAATCACAGATACGCAGTATTTT. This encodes CASSVSRGPTLITDTQYF.

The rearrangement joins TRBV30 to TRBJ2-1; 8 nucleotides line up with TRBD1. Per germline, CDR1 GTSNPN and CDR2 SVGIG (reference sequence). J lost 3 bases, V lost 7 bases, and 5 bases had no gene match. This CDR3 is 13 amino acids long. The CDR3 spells CAFRTGIYNEQFF. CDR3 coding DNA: TGTGCCTTCCGGACAGGGATCTACAATGAGCAGTTCTTC.

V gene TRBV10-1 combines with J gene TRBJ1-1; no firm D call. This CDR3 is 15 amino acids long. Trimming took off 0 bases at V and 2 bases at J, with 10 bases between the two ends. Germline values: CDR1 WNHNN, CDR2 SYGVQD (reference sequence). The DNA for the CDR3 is TGCGCCAGCAGTGAGTCAAATAAGGGAAACACTGAAGCTTTCTTT. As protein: CASSESNKGNTEAFF.

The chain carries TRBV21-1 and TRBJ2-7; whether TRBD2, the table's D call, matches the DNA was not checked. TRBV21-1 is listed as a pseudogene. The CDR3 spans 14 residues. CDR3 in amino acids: CASSRLAGAHEQYF. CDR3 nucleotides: TGTGCCAGCAGCAGACTAGCGGGAGCCCACGAGCAGTACTTC.

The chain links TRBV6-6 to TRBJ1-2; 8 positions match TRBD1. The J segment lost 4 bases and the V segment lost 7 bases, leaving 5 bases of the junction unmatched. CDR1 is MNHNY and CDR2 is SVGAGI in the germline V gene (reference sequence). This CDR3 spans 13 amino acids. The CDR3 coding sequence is TGTGCCAGCACCTCGGACAGGGCCTATGGCTACACCTTC. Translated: CASTSDRAYGYTF.

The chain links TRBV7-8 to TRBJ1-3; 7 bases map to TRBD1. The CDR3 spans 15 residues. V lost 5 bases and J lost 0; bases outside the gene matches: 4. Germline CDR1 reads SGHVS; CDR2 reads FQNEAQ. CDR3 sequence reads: CASSPQGYSGNTIYF. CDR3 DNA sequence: TGTGCCAGCAGCCCACAGGGGTACTCTGGAAACACCATATATTTT.

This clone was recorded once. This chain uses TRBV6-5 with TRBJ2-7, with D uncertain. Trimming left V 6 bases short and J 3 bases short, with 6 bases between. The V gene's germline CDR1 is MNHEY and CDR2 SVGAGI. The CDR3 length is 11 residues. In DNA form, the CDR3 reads TGTGCCAGCAGACGGAGCTACGAGCAGTACTTC. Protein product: CASRRSYEQYF.

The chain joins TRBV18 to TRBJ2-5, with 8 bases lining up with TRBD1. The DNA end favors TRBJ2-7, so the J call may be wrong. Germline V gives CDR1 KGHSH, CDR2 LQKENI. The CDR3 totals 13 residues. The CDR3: CASSPGQGGEQYF. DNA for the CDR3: TGTGCCAGCTCACCCGGACAGGGTGGCGAGCAGTACTTC.

CDR3 DNA: TGTGCCAGCAGCGTGACAGGGGGCGAAGAGACCCAGTACTTC. Amino acid sequence: CASSVTGGEETQYF. This chain uses TRBV9 with TRBJ2-5, with 10 bases matching TRBD1. The V segment lost 2 bases and the J segment 3 bases; nucleotides outside the gene matches: 1. Germline lookup yields CDR1 SGDLS and CDR2 YYNGEE. The length of the CDR3 is 14 residues. The full variable domain, in which reference TRBV9 and TRBJ2-5 provide the parts outside the CDR3, is DSGVTQTPKHLITATGQRVTLRCSPRSGDLSVYWYQQSLDQGLQFLIQYYNGEERAKGNILERFSAQQFPDLHSELNLSSLELGDSALYFCASSVTGGEETQYFGPGTRLLVL.

CDR3 residues: CASKERGGAGELFF. DNA for the CDR3: TGTGCCAGTAAAGAAAGGGGTGGGGCCGGGGAGCTGTTTTTT. This chain connects TRBV19 to TRBJ2-2; a possible D gene is TRBD1 (5 bases). The CDR3 totals 14 residues. V lost 7 bases, J lost 6 bases, and 15 bases lay in between. Per germline, CDR1 LNHDA and CDR2 SQIVND (reference sequence).

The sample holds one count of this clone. The CDR3 here is CASSYSPDRFQYF. The CDR3 DNA sequence: TGTGCCAGCAGTTACTCTCCGGACAGATTTCAGTACTTC. V usage is TRBV6-6 and J usage is TRBJ2-4; possible D gene TRBD1, 6 bases. V lost 0 bases, J lost 11 bases, and 11 bases lay in between. The germline V gene has CDR1 MNHNY and CDR2 SVGAGI (reference sequence). This CDR3 is 13 amino acids long.

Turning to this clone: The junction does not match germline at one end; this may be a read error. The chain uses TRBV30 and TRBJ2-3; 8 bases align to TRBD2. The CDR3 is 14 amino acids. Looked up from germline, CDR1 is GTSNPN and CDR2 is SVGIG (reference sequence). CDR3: CARSRWLAGDTQYF. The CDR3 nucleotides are TGTGCCAGGAGTAGGTGGCTAGCGGGAGATACGCAGTATTTT.

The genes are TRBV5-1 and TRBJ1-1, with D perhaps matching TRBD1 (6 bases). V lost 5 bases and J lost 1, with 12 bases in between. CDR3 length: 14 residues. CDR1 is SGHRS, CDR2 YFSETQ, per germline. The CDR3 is CASRVQGPNTEAFF. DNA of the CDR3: TGCGCCAGCAGGGTTCAGGGGCCGAACACTGAAGCTTTCTTT.

CDR3 protein: CASSARLAGDNEQFF. The CDR3 nucleotides read TGCGCCAGCAGTGCTCGGCTAGCGGGAGACAATGAGCAGTTCTTC. The chain joins TRBV10-1 to TRBJ2-1; 10 positions match TRBD2. This CDR3 contains 15 residues. Germline CDR1 is WNHNN and CDR2 is SYGVQD (reference sequence). J gave up 5 bases and V 4 bases, and 5 bases lay outside the gene matches.

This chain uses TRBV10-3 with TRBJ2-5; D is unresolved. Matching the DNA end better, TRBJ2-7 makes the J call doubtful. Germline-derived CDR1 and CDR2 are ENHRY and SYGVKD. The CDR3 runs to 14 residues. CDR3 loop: CAISDRRSAYEQYF. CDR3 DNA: TGTGCCATCAGTGATCGGCGGTCCGCCTACGAGCAGTACTTC.

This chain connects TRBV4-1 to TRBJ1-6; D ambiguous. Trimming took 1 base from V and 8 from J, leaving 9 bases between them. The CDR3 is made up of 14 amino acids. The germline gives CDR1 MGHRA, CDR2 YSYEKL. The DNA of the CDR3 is TGCGCCAGCAGCCAAGGATGGCAGCATTCACCCCTCCACTTT. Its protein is CASSQGWQHSPLHF.